This TCR beta chain originates from a study of early T cells in non-severe SARS-CoV-2 infection. Study at large: Investigators sequenced bulk RNA drawn from unsorted whole blood, and chains remained unpaired.

This clonotype was seen a handful of times. Attachment of unique molecular identifiers to individual cDNA molecules was performed. TCRdb reprocessed the 5' RACE reads with MiXCR, giving one entry per CDR3 protein. The sample holds fewer than 65,000 distinct CDR3 sequences, around 13% seen once. Looked up from germline, CDR1 is DFQATT and CDR2 is SNEGSKA (reference sequence). This CDR3 has 16 amino acids. Germline trimming cut 0 bases from V and 7 bases from J; bases unmatched to any gene: 13. Input material: whole blood. The clonotype was recovered from an adult who was a healthcare worker with PCR-confirmed SARS-CoV-2 infection or an uninfected control (not recorded which). The chain carries TRBV20-1 and TRBJ2-5; 8 positions match TRBD1. CDR3 residues: CSAREAGQGLPGTQYF. For the CDR3, the DNA is TGCAGTGCTAGAGAGGCCGGACAGGGTTTGCCGGGGACCCAGTACTTC.